The next 28 T cell receptor beta chains were all read from a single sample in a study of blood T cell repertoires in COVID-19. Sequencing was performed with immunoSEQ multiplex PCR; in TCRdb, only in-frame clones are kept and a portion is missing. The sample lists over 150,000 clones; 80% to 85% were seen once. The specimen was PBMCs or T cells enriched from blood (not recorded which). The receptors here all came from a man in his forties who had recovered from COVID-19.

This chain connects TRBV19 to TRBJ1-2; D gene uncertain. Germline V gene sequence: CDR1 LNHDA, CDR2 SQIVND (reference sequence). V was cut by 3 bases and J by 2 bases, with 4 bases left in between. This CDR3 region has 12 residues. The CDR3 protein is CASSIENYGYTF. The CDR3 DNA follows: TGTGCCAGTAGTATCGAGAACTATGGCTACACCTTC.

The chain carries TRBV3-1 (or the pseudogene TRBV3-2) and TRBJ1-4; D is uncertain. CDR3 length equals 15 residues. V was clipped by 5 bases and J by 8 bases, with 18 bases between them. Germline lookup yields CDR1 LGHDT and CDR2 YNNKEL (reference sequence). The CDR3 region has the DNA TGTGCCAGCAGCGAGGCGGGAACCCTGGGGGAAAAACTGTTTTTT. As protein: CASSEAGTLGEKLFF.

CDR3 nucleotides: TGTGCCAGCAGTTTATCGCAGGGAACGGGTGGCTACACCTTC. It is translated as CASSLSQGTGGYTF. This chain uses TRBV27 with TRBJ1-2; D perhaps matches TRBD1 (5 bases). The CDR3 has 14 residues. Germline V gene lookup returns CDR1 MNHEY and CDR2 SMNVEV (reference sequence). With 0 bases removed from V and 7 bases from J, the gap between germline ends came to 12 bases.

This clone was detected many times. The chain employs TRBV2 and TRBJ1-2; D is possibly TRBD1 (6 bases). This CDR3 is 15 amino acids long. V was cut by 1 base and J by 4 bases, with 13 bases left in between. From germline, CDR1 is SNHLY and CDR2 FYNNEI. CDR3 in DNA: TGTGCCAGCAGTGAAGGCGGGGGGCAAGCCTATGGCTACACCTTC. The encoded protein is CASSEGGGQAYGYTF.

This clone was found a few times. The V and J genes are TRBV18 and TRBJ1-4; 7 bases fit TRBD1. With 3 bases clipped from V and 2 bases from J, the junction kept 3 bases outside the gene matches. In germline, CDR1 is KGHSH, CDR2 LQKENI. CDR3 size: 15 residues. CDR3 nucleotides: TGTGCCAGCTCACCTACAGGGGTTACTAATGAAAAACTGTTTTTT. Protein sequence: CASSPTGVTNEKLFF.

The rearrangement uses TRBV29-1 and TRBJ1-1; TRBD1 agrees at 7 bases. Unmatched junction bases numbered 6, after V lost 3 bases and J lost 5 bases. Per germline, CDR1 SQVTM and CDR2 ANQGSEA. The CDR3 runs to 13 residues. The CDR3 is CSVDKSGGTEAFF. In nucleotides, the CDR3 is TGCAGCGTTGATAAATCAGGGGGGACTGAAGCTTTCTTT. Full variable domain (rest looked up from reference TRBV29-1 and TRBJ1-1): SAVISQKPSRDICQRGTSLTIQCQVDSQVTMMFWYRQQPGQSLTLIATANQGSEATYESGFVIDKFPISRPNLTFSTLTVSNMSPEDSSIYLCSVDKSGGTEAFFGQGTRLTVV.

V and J are TRBV5-1 and TRBJ2-6; D gene uncertain. The CDR3 totals 16 residues. Trimming left V 5 bases short and J 1 base short, with 13 bases between. Germline CDR1 is SGHRS and CDR2 is YFSETQ. As DNA, the CDR3 is TGCGCCAGCAGGGCTACTATAGCTTCTGGGGCCAACGTCCTGACTTTC. Translating gives CASRATIASGANVLTF.

V and J are TRBV19 and TRBJ2-7; 9 bases map to TRBD1. The germline CDR1 and CDR2 sequences are LNHDA and SQIVND (reference sequence). CDR3 length: 19 residues. V lost 3 bases to trimming and J lost 0 bases; unmatched junction nucleotides: 15. This CDR3 reads CASSIMGTGHLPGSYEQYF. The CDR3, as DNA: TGTGCCAGTAGTATCATGGGGACAGGGCACTTACCCGGCTCCTACGAGCAGTACTTC. Variable domain in full (rest from reference TRBV19 and TRBJ2-7): DGGITQSPKYLFRKEGQNVTLSCEQNLNHDAMYWYRQDPGQGLRLIYYSQIVNDFQKGDIAEGYSVSREKKESFPLTVTSAQKNPTAFYLCASSIMGTGHLPGSYEQYFGPGTRLTVT.

V gene TRBV28 combines with J gene TRBJ1-2, with unresolved D. The germline V gene has CDR1 MDHEN and CDR2 SYDVKM. V was clipped by 1 base and J by 3 bases, with 18 bases between them. There are 17 residues in the CDR3. The CDR3 region has the DNA TGTGCCAGCAGTTTATTGGCTCCGGGAGGCTCTCACTATGGCTACACCTTC. Protein: CASSLLAPGGSHYGYTF.

V is TRBV5-5 and J is TRBJ1-4; no reliable D call. The CDR3 is 15 amino acids. Germline values: CDR1 SGHKS, CDR2 YYEKEE (reference sequence). Trimming pared 0 bases from V and 4 bases from J, leaving 10 bases between. DNA of the CDR3: TGTGCCAGCAGCTTGGTGGGCAGCCTTAATGAAAAACTGTTTTTT. Translation gives CASSLVGSLNEKLFF.

This clone was seen just once. The chain couples TRBV6-5 to TRBJ1-6; 7 bases line up with TRBD1. With V trimmed by 8 bases and J by 5 bases, 3 bases remained unmatched. CDR1 is MNHEY and CDR2 is SVGAGI in the germline V gene. This CDR3 spans 13 amino acids. The CDR3 DNA sequence: TGTGCCAGCGGGGACAGACATAATTCACCCCTCCACTTT. It is translated as CASGDRHNSPLHF.

The chain recombines TRBV19 with TRBJ1-6; tentative D call: TRBD1 (6 bases). CDR3 length: 13 amino acids. Between the trimmed V and J ends, which lost 6 bases and 7 bases, there was a span of 10 bases. In germline, CDR1 is LNHDA, CDR2 SQIVND (reference sequence). CDR3 sequence: CASRRQANSPLHF. The CDR3 DNA follows: TGTGCCAGTAGGAGACAGGCGAATTCACCCCTCCACTTT. Supplemented by reference TRBV19 and TRBJ1-6, the full variable domain reads DGGITQSPKYLFRKEGQNVTLSCEQNLNHDAMYWYRQDPGQGLRLIYYSQIVNDFQKGDIAEGYSVSREKKESFPLTVTSAQKNPTAFYLCASRRQANSPLHFGNGTRLTVT.

This chain connects TRBV4-1 to TRBJ1-2; the match to TRBD1 covers 7 bases. Germline assignment: CDR1 MGHRA and CDR2 YSYEKL. The junction had 2 bases not matched to a gene; V was cut back by 4 bases and J by 3 bases. This CDR3 spans 13 amino acids. CDR3 region: CASSPGGYYGYTF. The CDR3 nucleotides read TGCGCCAGCAGCCCAGGGGGGTACTATGGCTACACCTTC.

The V and J genes are TRBV18 and TRBJ2-7; 10 bases are a match to TRBD2. This CDR3 has 18 amino acids. Losses at the gene ends were 3 bases for V and 0 bases for J; bases not matched to a gene: 11. From germline, CDR1 is KGHSH and CDR2 LQKENI. The CDR3 nucleotides are TGTGCCAGCTCACCTCGCCCTAGCGGGGGCCTTCCCTCCTACGAGCAGTACTTC. It is translated as CASSPRPSGGLPSYEQYF.

The chain combines TRBV2 with TRBJ2-4; 7 bases are a match to TRBD2. The germline CDR1 and CDR2 sequences are SNHLY and FYNNEI. With 6 bases clipped from V and 8 bases from J, the junction kept 7 bases outside the gene matches. The CDR3 consists of 13 residues. The CDR3 region is CASSGLGRDIQYF. The CDR3, as DNA: TGTGCCAGCAGCGGACTGGGGAGGGACATTCAGTACTTC.

This chain uses TRBV28 with TRBJ1-5; 7 bases are shared with TRBD1. CDR1 MDHEN and CDR2 SYDVKM come from the germline V gene. This CDR3 spans 15 amino acids. Unmatched junction bases numbered 8, after V lost 5 bases and J lost 4 bases. In DNA, the CDR3 is TGTGCCAGCAGTCCCCCGACAGGGATTAATCAGCCCCAGCATTTT. Residues: CASSPPTGINQPQHF.

The rearrangement links TRBV6-4 to TRBJ2-7; a weak D match, TRBD1 (5 bases). V was pared by 6 bases and J by 4 bases, with 19 bases between. CDR1 and CDR2 from the germline V gene are MRHNA and SNTAGT. The CDR3 covers 15 residues. For the CDR3, the DNA is TGTGCCAGCAGCGTACAGCCAGGGATCGGTTACGAGCAGTACTTC. It codes for CASSVQPGIGYEQYF.

This chain uses TRBV5-1 with TRBJ2-1, with 14 positions matching TRBD2. This CDR3 has 18 residues. Trimming removed 4 bases from V and 3 bases from J; junction bases left unmatched: 9. Germline CDR1 and CDR2: SGHRS and YFSETQ. The CDR3 region is CASSVGGTSGGRYNEQFF. DNA for the CDR3: TGCGCCAGCAGCGTCGGAGGGACTAGCGGGGGCCGCTACAATGAGCAGTTCTTC.

The chain uses TRBV18 and TRBJ1-2, with a weak D call TRBD1 (6 bases). Trimming shortened V by 1 base and J by 5 bases, and 14 bases separated the two germline ends. CDR3 length: 15 amino acids. Germline CDR1 and CDR2: KGHSH and LQKENI. The CDR3 bases are TGTGCCAGCTCACCACTCACAGGGCCGAGGTATGGCTACACCTTC. This sequence encodes CASSPLTGPRYGYTF.

The count of this clone is one. This chain joins TRBV5-1 and TRBJ2-5; 11 nucleotides match TRBD1. Germline V gene data show CDR1 as SGHRS and CDR2 as YFSETQ. CDR3 length: 16 amino acids. Trimming took 2 bases from V and 2 from J; bases not matched to a gene: 5. In DNA form, the CDR3 reads TGCGCCAGCAGCTTATGGGACAGGGGGTCACAAGAGACCCAGTACTTC. Translating it yields CASSLWDRGSQETQYF.

This chain connects TRBV7-3 to TRBJ2-1; 11 nucleotides align to TRBD2. Germline V lookup: CDR1 SGHTA, CDR2 FQGTGA. Trimming took 0 bases from V and 8 from J; bases not matched to a gene: 9. This CDR3 has 17 residues. In DNA, the CDR3 is TGTGCCAGCAGCTTAACCTTGCTAGCGGGGGGAACCCATGAGCAGTTCTTC. It translates to CASSLTLLAGGTHEQFF.

The J gene is TRBJ2-7, the V gene TRBV6-5; the match to TRBD2 covers 7 bases. The CDR3 runs to 14 residues. Germline V gene data show CDR1 as MNHEY and CDR2 as SVGAGI. With 1 base clipped from V and 3 bases from J, the junction kept 3 bases outside the gene matches. CDR3 region: CASSYYGGNYEQYF. CDR3 DNA: TGTGCCAGCAGTTACTACGGGGGGAACTACGAGCAGTACTTC.

The chain couples TRBV7-9 to TRBJ2-7; the D gene is possibly TRBD2 (5 bases). Germline V gene lookup returns CDR1 SEHNR and CDR2 FQNEAQ (reference sequence). The CDR3 runs to 12 residues. V was pared by 2 bases and J by 6 bases, with 8 bases between. In DNA, the CDR3 is TGTGCCAGCAGCTTAAGAGGGTCCGAGCAGTACTTC. This codes for CASSLRGSEQYF.

This clone has just one count. V gene TRBV24-1 combines with J gene TRBJ2-2; 8 bases map to TRBD1. Germline V gene data show CDR1 as KGHDR and CDR2 as SFDVKD. V lost 10 bases to trimming and J lost 3 bases; unmatched junction nucleotides: 6. This CDR3 has 14 amino acids. The CDR3 protein is CATAGTGYTGELFF. The CDR3 DNA is TGTGCCACGGCCGGGACAGGTTACACCGGGGAGCTGTTTTTT.

The chain couples TRBV5-4 to TRBJ2-7; TRBD1 matches at 10 bases. The CDR3 consists of 15 residues. V was pared by 7 bases and J by 1 base, with 8 bases of the junction left unmatched. Germline V gene sequence: CDR1 SGHNT, CDR2 YYREEE (reference sequence). The CDR3 spells CASSGAGQGSYEQYF. The CDR3, as DNA: TGTGCCAGCTCAGGGGCGGGACAGGGGTCCTACGAGCAGTACTTC.

The count of this clone is one. The gene calls are TRBV5-1 and TRBJ2-7; D is possibly TRBD2 (6 bases). Trimming shortened V by 0 bases and J by 1 base, and 11 bases separated the two germline ends. From germline, CDR1 is SGHRS and CDR2 YFSETQ. CDR3 size: 15 residues. The CDR3 protein is CASSLVVGGSYEQYF. The CDR3 nucleotides read TGCGCCAGCAGCTTGGTCGTGGGAGGATCCTACGAGCAGTACTTC.

The chain has TRBV19 and TRBJ2-7, with 7 nucleotides matching TRBD1. Germline CDR1 reads LNHDA; CDR2 reads SQIVND (reference sequence). This CDR3 has 15 residues. Germline trimming cut 2 bases from V and 1 base from J; bases unmatched to any gene: 5. The CDR3 region is CASSISRTGSYEQYF. For the CDR3, the DNA is TGTGCCAGTAGTATATCAAGGACAGGTTCCTACGAGCAGTACTTC.

The chain couples TRBV19 to TRBJ1-5; D not certain. V gave up 8 bases and J gave up 0 bases, with 17 bases separating them. Looked up from germline, CDR1 is LNHDA and CDR2 is SQIVND (reference sequence). This CDR3 has 16 amino acids. This chain's CDR3 is CASQSETGNSNQPQHF. The CDR3 nucleotides are TGTGCCAGTCAATCCGAGACGGGGAATAGCAATCAGCCCCAGCATTTT.